Below are 8 T cell receptor beta chains sequenced from a single sample in a study of sequential checkpoint blockade in melanoma. Noted treatment: randomized to nivolumab then ipilimumab (arm A) or the reverse (arm B). The data were produced by immunoSEQ multiplex PCR, yet TCRdb's version contains in-frame clones alone and is incomplete. Seen here are under 20,000 clones, over 60% observed once, and the top ten hold 30%. The material sequenced was CD8+ T cells sorted from blood (inferred from file names), taken from a patient given nivolumab and ipilimumab in sequence. Receptors originate from a human donor with melanoma.

The chain employs TRBV15 and TRBJ2-2, with 10 bases lining up with TRBD2. CDR1 is LNHNV and CDR2 is YYDKDF in the germline V gene (reference sequence). This CDR3 is 15 amino acids long. J lost 5 bases, V lost 6 bases, and 6 bases had no gene match. CDR3 coding DNA: TGTGCCACCAGTGCCCAGCGGGGGGGAACCGGGGAGCTGTTTTTT. Protein product: CATSAQRGGTGELFF. The variable domain in full, with the rest retrieved from reference TRBV15 and TRBJ2-2, is DAMVIQNPRYQVTQFGKPVTLSCSQTLNHNVMYWYQQKSSQAPKLLFHYYDKDFNNEADTPDNFQSRRPNTSFCFLDIRSPGLGDTAMYLCATSAQRGGTGELFFGEGSRLTVL.

The V call is TRBV20-1, the J call TRBJ2-7; no clear D gene. This CDR3 has 11 residues. Germline-derived CDR1 and CDR2 are DFQATT and SNEGSKA (reference sequence). The ends were cut back, 3 bases at V and 3 bases at J, with 6 bases in the middle. In DNA form, the CDR3 reads TGCAGTGCTAGGGCAGGCTACGAGCAGTACTTC. Its translation is CSARAGYEQYF.

This chain uses TRBV29-1 with TRBJ2-7, with 9 bases that match TRBD1. The CDR3 is 15 residues long. The J segment lost 1 base and the V segment lost 0 bases, leaving 4 bases of the junction unmatched. CDR1 SQVTM and CDR2 ANQGSEA come from the germline V gene. The CDR3 reads CSVEEGQGGSYEQYF. The CDR3 nucleotides are TGCAGCGTTGAAGAGGGACAGGGTGGATCCTACGAGCAGTACTTC.

The rearrangement uses TRBV9 and TRBJ2-7, with 9 positions matching TRBD2. CDR1 and CDR2 from the germline V gene are SGDLS and YYNGEE. The V gene end was trimmed by 3 bases and the J gene end by 3 bases; junction bases not matched to a gene: 7. This CDR3 region has 15 residues. As DNA, the CDR3 is TGTGCCAGCAGCGGTAGCGGGGGTGGGGACTACGAGCAGTACTTC. It codes for CASSGSGGGDYEQYF.

The chain uses TRBV29-1 and TRBJ1-2, with D unclear. The V end lost 5 bases, the J end lost 11 bases, and 21 bases lay between the germline ends. The CDR3 runs 13 residues. Germline V gene lookup returns CDR1 SQVTM and CDR2 ANQGSEA. The CDR3 loop is CSVPAQAVYGYTF. Written as DNA, the CDR3 is TGCAGCGTTCCCGCGCAGGCCGTCTACGGTTACACCTTC.

The V and J genes are TRBV2 and TRBJ2-1; 14 positions agree with TRBD2. CDR3 length: 18 residues. Germline V CDR1 and CDR2: SNHLY, FYNNEI. Trimming at V came to 4 bases and at J to 0 bases, leaving 5 bases not matched to a gene. Written as DNA, the CDR3 is TGTGCCAGCAGTGGGGGACTAGCGGGAGAGAGCTCCTACAATGAGCAGTTCTTC. Its translation is CASSGGLAGESSYNEQFF.

The J gene is TRBJ2-1, the V gene TRBV21-1; TRBD2, the table's D call, lacks a check against the DNA. TRBV21-1 is described as a pseudogene. The CDR3 consists of 15 residues. The CDR3 sequence is CASSTAGAGVDEQFF. In DNA form, the CDR3 reads TGTGCCAGCAGCACGGCGGGAGCGGGCGTCGATGAGCAGTTCTTC.

The chain employs TRBV5-6 and TRBJ1-1; D unresolved. The length of the CDR3 is 11 residues. The V end was cut by 0 bases, the J end by 11 bases, with 8 bases between. The germline V gene has CDR1 SGHDT and CDR2 YYEEEE. The CDR3 region has the DNA TGTGCCAGCAGCTTGGGGCAGGCGGCTTTCTTT. Its protein product is CASSLGQAAFF.